The 3 T cell receptor beta chains given below trace back to one sample, sequenced in a study of T-cell reconstitution after alpha-beta-depleted transplantation in children. Unique molecular identifiers were incorporated into the prepared TCRbeta library. TCRdb re-derived calls from the PCR reads in MiXCR, one entry per CDR3 protein. The sample consists of hundreds of thousands of distinct CDR3 sequences, around a tenth of them appearing once. The sample consisted of PBMCs, taken before TCRalphabeta/CD19-depleted stem cell transplant. The receptors derive from a boy younger than two with acute myeloid leukemia, due to receive a stem cell transplant.

Worth noting for this clonotype: A much more abundant neighbour one base away suggests this may be a read error. V usage is TRBV5-1 and J usage is TRBJ2-3; a possible D gene is TRBD2 (6 bases). The length of the CDR3 is 15 residues. Germline CDR1 SGHRS, CDR2 YFSETQ. The ends were cut back, 1 base at V and 3 bases at J, with 12 bases in the middle. CDR3 sequence: CASSLWTTGTDTQYF. CDR3 coding DNA: TGCGCCAGCAGCTTGTGGACTACCGGGACAGATACGCAGTATTTT.

This clonotype came up many times. CDR3 loop: CASSVKNGLAGYEQYF. The DNA of the CDR3 is TGTGCCAGCAGTGTAAAAAATGGGCTAGCGGGCTACGAGCAGTACTTC. The genes are TRBV25-1 and TRBJ2-7; 8 bases fit TRBD2. Per the germline V gene, CDR1 is MGHDK and CDR2 is SYGVNS. After removal of 4 bases from V and 3 bases from J, the junction contained 11 bases not matched to a gene. This CDR3 has 16 residues.

The chain has TRBV4-3 and TRBJ2-7; D might be TRBD1 (6 bases). The CDR3 runs to 15 residues. CDR1 is LGHNA and CDR2 is YSLEER in the germline V gene. Trimming stripped 4 bases from V and 3 bases from J, with 16 bases between. CDR3 nucleotides: TGCGCCAGCAGCCCCGATGGGGGCGGGTTCTACGAGCAGTACTTC. This translates into CASSPDGGGFYEQYF.